This TCR beta chain derives from a study of shared clonotypes between healthy human individuals. The study drew its donors from healthy HIV-negative adults without recent acute infections or vaccinations. Study conclusions and caveats: Four donors shared about 5% of their naive CD4 clonotypes. The sampled material consisted only of blood, and tissue repertoires are likely to differ.

The assay ran at deep level. Assay: immunoSEQ multiplex PCR; the TCRdb copy retains only in-frame clones and omits some. Found here are about 1.1 million clones, roughly 80% of them singletons; the top ten hold approximately 0.95%. Regarding this clone: Antigen: not known.

Per the germline V gene, CDR1 is SGHTA and CDR2 is FQGNSA. The length of the CDR3 is 17 residues. J was trimmed by 0 bases and V by 4 bases; bases with no gene match: 9. The source of this sequence is a man between 18 and 35 years old in good health. Some clones in this sample may be carry-over from other donors' samples. The sequenced sample consisted of memory CD4+ T cells from PBMCs. The subset: CD45RA-negative fraction. The chain joins TRBV7-2 to TRBJ1-5, with 7 bases lining up with TRBD1. The CDR3 region has the DNA TGTGCCAGCAGCTGGAGGGGGACAGAGGATAGCAATCAGCCCCAGCATTTT. Translating it yields CASSWRGTEDSNQPQHF.